These 20 T cell receptor beta chains were all obtained from the same sample, sequenced in a study of shared clonotypes between healthy human individuals. Sequenced by immunoSEQ multiplex PCR; TCRdb stores in-frame clones only, minus some. The table has about 380,000 clones, about 96% seen once; the top ten hold less than 0.35%. Sample: memory CD8+ T cells sorted from blood. Subset noted: CD45RO+ cells pooled with CCR7-negative TemRA cells. All receptors come from a young man in good health.

The chain uses TRBV18 and TRBJ2-1; D gene uncertain. CDR3 length: 12 amino acids. Germline CDR1 is KGHSH and CDR2 is LQKENI. The V end lost 4 bases, the J end lost 5 bases, and 6 bases lay between the germline ends. This CDR3 reads CASSLWDNEQFF. The CDR3 DNA reads as TGTGCCAGCTCACTTTGGGACAATGAGCAGTTCTTC.

V gene TRBV5-6 combines with J gene TRBJ1-3; a weak D match, TRBD1 (5 bases). Trimming took off 1 base at V and 7 bases at J, with 15 bases between the two ends. The germline V gene has CDR1 SGHDT and CDR2 YYEEEE. The CDR3 covers 15 residues. The CDR3 loop reads CASSLFRAKGNTIYF. DNA of the CDR3: TGTGCCAGCAGCTTGTTCAGGGCGAAGGGGAACACCATATATTTT.

The chain employs TRBV7-9 and TRBJ2-7; 11 bases agree with TRBD2. Germline assignment: CDR1 SEHNR and CDR2 FQNEAQ (reference sequence). Germline trimming cut 4 bases from V and 3 bases from J; bases unmatched to any gene: 8. CDR3 length: 16 residues. This chain's CDR3 is CASSSLNSGRDYEQYF. DNA of the CDR3: TGTGCCAGCAGCTCCCTAAATAGCGGGAGGGACTACGAGCAGTACTTC.

The sample holds one count of this clone. One junction end does not reproduce the germline sequence, and a read error may be involved. The DNA for the CDR3 is TGTGCCAGCAGCTTAGAGACTGCCGGGAGCGACTTC. This gives the protein CASSLETAGSDF. The J gene is TRBJ2-7, the V gene TRBV7-9; perhaps TRBD2 as D (6 bases). The CDR3 has 12 residues. Germline V gives CDR1 SEHNR, CDR2 FQNEAQ (reference sequence).

For this clone: The same CDR3 can be traced to other DNA sequences in this sample. CDR3 amino acids: CASSQGNTEAFF. The CDR3 coding sequence is TGTGCCAGCTCCCAGGGGAACACTGAAGCTTTCTTT. The J gene is TRBJ1-1, the V gene TRBV18; possible D gene TRBD1, 5 bases. This CDR3 contains 12 residues. Germline V CDR1 and CDR2: KGHSH, LQKENI. Trimming left V 6 bases short and J 1 base short, with 6 bases between.

To note about this clone: The sample contains more than one DNA sequence encoding this CDR3. The chain couples TRBV6-5 to TRBJ1-1, with D possibly matching TRBD1 (5 bases). Trimming removed 0 bases at V and 5 bases at J, with 13 bases between. The CDR3 covers 15 residues. CDR1 and CDR2 from the germline V gene are MNHEY and SVGAGI. Here the CDR3 reads CASSYSNRGLTEAFF. DNA of the CDR3: TGTGCCAGCAGTTACTCGAATCGGGGGTTGACTGAAGCTTTCTTT.

V gene TRBV6-1 combines with J gene TRBJ2-1, with TRBD2 matching 7 bases. V trimming: 6 bases; J trimming: 5 bases; junction bases outside the gene matches: 10. Germline V gives CDR1 MNHNS, CDR2 SASEGT. CDR3 size: 15 residues. CDR3 protein: CASRTSLALNNEQFF. In nucleotides, the CDR3 is TGTGCCAGCAGAACCTCACTAGCGCTCAACAATGAGCAGTTCTTC.

The chain has TRBV7-9 and TRBJ2-7, with a possible D match to TRBD1 (5 bases). The CDR3 sequence is 14 residues long. The V end was cut by 3 bases, the J end by 4 bases, with 13 bases between. Germline loops: CDR1 SEHNR, CDR2 FQNEAQ (reference sequence). The CDR3 loop reads CASSFARGAYEQYF. CDR3 nucleotides: TGTGCCAGCAGCTTCGCAAGGGGCGCGTACGAGCAGTACTTC. The entire variable domain, with the rest obtained from reference TRBV7-9 and TRBJ2-7, is as follows: DTGVSQNPRHKITKRGQNVTFRCDPISEHNRLYWYRQTLGQGPEFLTYFQNEAQLEKSRLLSDRFSAERPKGSFSTLEIQRTEQGDSAMYLCASSFARGAYEQYFGPGTRLTVT.

This sequence joins TRBV13 and TRBJ2-2; 9 positions agree with TRBD2. CDR1 PRHDT and CDR2 FYEKMQ come from the germline V gene (reference sequence). The V gene end was trimmed by 7 bases and the J gene end by 2 bases; junction bases not matched to a gene: 8. The CDR3 sequence is 16 residues long. The CDR3 spells CASTVAGDKNTGELFF. The CDR3 region has the DNA TGTGCCAGCACCGTAGCGGGAGACAAAAACACCGGGGAGCTGTTTTTT.

The rearrangement links TRBV28 to TRBJ2-3; D is unclear. V was pared by 11 bases and J by 2 bases, with 14 bases between. The CDR3 spans 13 residues. Germline CDR1 reads MDHEN; CDR2 reads SYDVKM. CDR3 protein: CAARTLHTDTQYF. CDR3 in DNA: TGTGCCGCCCGAACTTTACACACAGATACGCAGTATTTT.

The rearrangement joins TRBV7-2 to TRBJ1-1; D gene uncertain. V was trimmed by 6 bases and J by 4 bases, leaving 9 bases between them. The CDR3 consists of 12 residues. CDR1 SGHTA and CDR2 FQGNSA come from the germline V gene. CDR3 nucleotide sequence: TGTGCCAGCAGTTATGGGGTCACTGAAGCTTTCTTT. This gives the protein CASSYGVTEAFF.

The chain carries TRBV13 and TRBJ2-3, with 12 bases matching TRBD1. The CDR3 runs 14 residues. V shed 5 bases and J 4 bases; nucleotides not matched to a gene: 1. Germline V gene sequence: CDR1 PRHDT, CDR2 FYEKMQ (reference sequence). For the CDR3, the DNA is TGTGCCAGCAGCGGGGACAGGGGGCCAGATACGCAGTATTTT. The encoded protein is CASSGDRGPDTQYF.

The rearrangement links TRBV7-2 to TRBJ2-7; D is ambiguous. The CDR3 runs 14 residues. Germline V lookup: CDR1 SGHTA, CDR2 FQGNSA. The ends were cut back, 3 bases at V and 2 bases at J, with 11 bases in the middle. CDR3 DNA: TGTGCCAGCAGCTTTTTCAGTTTAACCTACGAGCAGTACTTC. It encodes CASSFFSLTYEQYF. The whole variable domain, remainder taken from reference TRBV7-2 and TRBJ2-7, is GAGVSQSPSNKVTEKGKDVELRCDPISGHTALYWYRQSLGQGLEFLIYFQGNSAPDKSGLPSDRFSAERTGGSVSTLTIQRTQQEDSAVYLCASSFFSLTYEQYFGPGTRLTVT.

This chain uses TRBV28 with TRBJ2-7, with 9 bases that match TRBD1. CDR1 MDHEN and CDR2 SYDVKM come from the germline V gene. The CDR3 is 13 amino acids. Trimming removed 4 bases from V and 6 bases from J; junction bases left unmatched: 4. CDR3 DNA sequence: TGTGCCAGCAGTTCAACAGGGGGCGGCGAGCAGTACTTC. Amino acids: CASSSTGGGEQYF.

This chain links TRBV7-8 with TRBJ2-3; maybe TRBD2 (6 bases). The V end lost 5 bases, the J end lost 6 bases, and 21 bases lay between the germline ends. Germline V lookup: CDR1 SGHVS, CDR2 FQNEAQ. The CDR3 runs to 16 residues. The CDR3 bases are TGTGCCAGCAGCCCGAAACGGGTGAGCGGGTTTGATACGCAGTATTTT. Its protein product is CASSPKRVSGFDTQYF.

The V gene is TRBV29-1, the J gene TRBJ2-5, with 7 bases lining up with TRBD1. This CDR3 spans 14 amino acids. V trimming: 7 bases; J trimming: 5 bases; junction bases outside the gene matches: 13. The germline V gene encodes CDR1 SQVTM and CDR2 ANQGSEA. CDR3 sequence (DNA): TGCAGCGGTCGTAGGACAGGTTATGGGGAGACCCAGTACTTC. Amino acid sequence: CSGRRTGYGETQYF.

This clone was observed a handful of times. The V and J genes are TRBV27 and TRBJ2-7, with 12 bases that match TRBD2. The germline gives CDR1 MNHEY, CDR2 SMNVEV (reference sequence). This CDR3 region has 15 residues. Losses at the gene ends were 3 bases for V and 0 bases for J; bases not matched to a gene: 0. The CDR3 spells CASSLTSGSSYEQYF. The CDR3, as DNA: TGTGCCAGCAGTTTGACTAGCGGGAGCTCCTACGAGCAGTACTTC.

The CDR3 DNA follows: TGTGCCAGCAGTGAGGGTCGGATCTACGAGCAGTACTTC. As protein: CASSEGRIYEQYF. The gene calls are TRBV6-1 and TRBJ2-7; no definite D call. This CDR3 contains 13 residues. The germline V gene has CDR1 MNHNS and CDR2 SASEGT. The germline V and J ends were trimmed by 3 bases and 3 bases, with 9 bases remaining between them.

V usage is TRBV28 and J usage is TRBJ2-1; 7 bases line up with TRBD1. The junction had 9 bases not matched to a gene; V was cut back by 10 bases and J by 0 bases. The CDR3 is 15 amino acids. Germline CDR1 is MDHEN and CDR2 is SYDVKM. CDR3 amino acids: CATARGLSSYNEQFF. The CDR3 DNA sequence: TGTGCCACGGCGAGGGGGCTCAGCTCCTACAATGAGCAGTTCTTC.

This CDR3 is CASSGGGTGELFF. For the CDR3, the DNA is TGCGCCAGCAGCGGCGGGGGCACCGGGGAGCTGTTTTTT. The chain employs TRBV5-1 and TRBJ2-2; 7 bases line up with TRBD2. CDR3 size: 13 residues. CDR1 is SGHRS and CDR2 is YFSETQ in the germline V gene. Losses at the gene ends were 4 bases for V and 4 bases for J; bases not matched to a gene: 1.